These 10 T cell receptor beta chains came from one sample sequenced in a study of T cell repertoires in cytomegalovirus infection. Each CDR3 protein is one row after TCRdb ran MiXCR on the reads. The sample includes roughly 760,000 distinct CDR3 sequences, less than 40% of them seen just once. Sequencing was carried out using PBMCs. Source of these receptors: a human donor in good health (CMV status not recorded). Some clones in this sample may be carry-over from other donors' samples.

This clonotype was observed a handful of times. This sequence joins TRBV7-2 and TRBJ2-2, with 8 bases matching TRBD1. This CDR3 has 15 residues. V shed 0 bases, J shed 7 bases, and the junction held 4 bases outside the gene matches. Germline loops: CDR1 SGHTA, CDR2 FQGNSA. CDR3: CASSLAGRGHGELFF. CDR3 DNA: TGTGCCAGCAGCTTAGCGGGCAGGGGGCACGGGGAGCTGTTTTTT.

This clonotype was counted between two and nine times. This chain joins TRBV23-1 and TRBJ1-5; maybe TRBD1 (6 bases). TRBV23-1 belongs to the ORF category, with a function that is uncertain. The CDR3 length is 15 residues. V was pared by 7 bases and J by 4 bases, with 17 bases between. CDR3 loop: CASKPATGLNQPQHF. Here the CDR3 DNA reads TGCGCCAGCAAACCAGCGACAGGACTAAATCAGCCCCAGCATTTT.

V usage is TRBV27 and J usage is TRBJ1-1; 9 nucleotides match TRBD1. The CDR3 sequence is 16 residues long. V gave up 7 bases and J gave up 4 bases; unmatched junction bases: 13. Germline assignment: CDR1 MNHEY and CDR2 SMNVEV (reference sequence). CDR3 bases: TGTGCCAGCAAAGCAGACAGGGGGTTCGGTAGCACTGAAGCTTTCTTT. It is translated as CASKADRGFGSTEAFF.

This chain uses TRBV6-1 with TRBJ2-5; no clear D gene. CDR3 size: 15 residues. Trimming took 2 bases from V and 4 from J, leaving 14 bases between them. Germline loops: CDR1 MNHNS, CDR2 SASEGT. As DNA, the CDR3 is TGTGCCAGCAGTGAACCAGCATCTCTTCTAGAGACCCAGTACTTC. Translation: CASSEPASLLETQYF.

This clonotype was detected ten times or more. The rearrangement uses TRBV28 and TRBJ2-3, with 10 bases identical to TRBD2. CDR1 MDHEN and CDR2 SYDVKM come from the germline V gene. This CDR3 comprises 16 residues. Unmatched junction bases numbered 12, after V lost 7 bases and J lost 5 bases. The CDR3, as DNA: TGTGCCAGCAACCTCGCCCTAGCGGGAGCGGGAGATACGCAGTATTTT. This sequence encodes CASNLALAGAGDTQYF.

The chain combines TRBV13 with TRBJ2-1; no clear D gene. CDR3 size: 16 residues. V was cut by 0 bases and J by 4 bases, with 13 bases left in between. Looked up from germline, CDR1 is PRHDT and CDR2 is FYEKMQ (reference sequence). The CDR3 is CASSLGLTNPYNEQFF. In nucleotides, the CDR3 is TGTGCCAGCAGCTTAGGCCTCACTAATCCGTACAATGAGCAGTTCTTC.

This clonotype was recorded a few times. This chain joins TRBV29-1 and TRBJ2-7; 9 bases are a match to TRBD1. CDR3 length: 13 amino acids. Losses at the gene ends were 2 bases for V and 3 bases for J; bases not matched to a gene: 2. In germline, CDR1 is SQVTM, CDR2 ANQGSEA. CDR3: CSVERTGDYEQYF. The CDR3 coding sequence is TGCAGCGTTGAAAGGACAGGGGACTACGAGCAGTACTTC.

This clonotype was recorded many times. The chain recombines TRBV6-6 with TRBJ1-1; D perhaps matches TRBD1 (5 bases). The V gene's germline CDR1 is MNHNY and CDR2 SVGAGI (reference sequence). The CDR3 has 14 amino acids. V was pared by 0 bases and J by 10 bases, with 15 bases between. CDR3 residues: CASSYSGTAFLAFF. As DNA, the CDR3 is TGTGCCAGCAGTTACTCCGGGACGGCCTTTTTAGCTTTCTTT.

The table lists this clonotype with a few counts. The CDR3: CASTGNLNTEAFF. In nucleotides, the CDR3 is TGTGCCAGCACGGGAAACCTGAACACTGAAGCTTTCTTT. J is TRBJ1-1 and V is TRBV12-3 or TRBV12-4; D uncertain. V was trimmed by 7 bases and J by 0 bases, leaving 9 bases between them. The CDR3 length is 13 residues.

This clonotype has more than one count but fewer than ten. This chain links TRBV19 with TRBJ2-7; D is uncertain. The CDR3 runs 12 residues. Per the germline V gene, CDR1 is LNHDA and CDR2 is SQIVND (reference sequence). Trimming removed 4 bases from V and 6 bases from J, with 10 bases in between. The CDR3 bases are TGTGCCAGTAGTAACAGTCTCCTCGAGCAGTACTTC. Translating gives CASSNSLLEQYF.